A selection of T cell receptor beta chains follows, all from one sample in a study of blood T cell repertoires in COVID-19. The assay was immunoSEQ multiplex PCR, and TCRdb's table has in-frame clones only and misses some. The sample has 150,000 to 200,000 clones, 75% to 85% seen once; the top ten hold approximately 14%. The sample consisted of PBMCs or T cells enriched from blood (not recorded which). The origin of the receptors is a man aged 45-65 years who had recovered from COVID-19. Both conserved end residues are part of each CDR3. D genes are given only for firm matches. The size entry is marked missing in some rows and otherwise reads once, few, many or a size class.

clone_size	j_call	cdr3_length	d_call	v_call	cdr3_aa	cdr3_nt
-	TRBJ1-2	15	-	TRBV28	CASSLGSQASSGYTF	TGTGCCAGCAGTTTAGGGAGTCAGGCGTCTTCCGGCTACACCTTC
-	TRBJ1-5	16	TRBD1	TRBV18	CASSPPANRGHQPQHF	TGTGCCAGCTCACCACCGGCTAACAGGGGCCATCAGCCCCAGCATTTT
-	TRBJ2-1	17	-	TRBV7-2	CASSLASTQVPYNEQFF	TGTGCCAGCAGCTTAGCCTCCACCCAGGTACCCTACAATGAGCAGTTCTTC
once	TRBJ2-5	15	TRBD1	TRBV3-1/TRBV3-2	CASSQNRGSQETQYF	TGTGCCAGCAGCCAAAACAGGGGTTCCCAAGAGACCCAGTACTTC
-	TRBJ2-3	15	-	TRBV6-1	CASSDERGGLDTQYF	TGTGCCAGCAGTGACGAGAGGGGGGGATTAGATACGCAGTATTTT
-	TRBJ1-1	14	-	TRBV6-2/TRBV6-3	CASSSGVMNTEAFF	TGTGCCAGCAGTTCAGGGGTCATGAACACTGAAGCTTTCTTT
few	TRBJ1-6	18	-	TRBV19	CASSPRQAVSSYNSPLHF	TGTGCCAGTAGTCCGCGACAGGCTGTTAGCTCCTATAATTCACCCCTCCACTTT
-	TRBJ1-5	15	-	TRBV6-6	CASSAGLISNQPQHF	TGTGCCAGCAGTGCGGGACTGATTAGCAATCAGCCCCAGCATTTT
-	TRBJ2-1	14	-	TRBV6-2/TRBV6-3	CASSANREYNEQFF	TGTGCCAGCAGTGCTAACCGGGAGTACAATGAGCAGTTCTTC
-	TRBJ1-2	17	TRBD1	TRBV19	CASPIPIDRGDPYGYTF	TGTGCCAGCCCGATCCCAATAGACAGGGGGGATCCCTATGGCTACACCTTC
-	TRBJ1-1	15	-	TRBV9	CASSVELQGNTEAFF	TGTGCCAGCAGCGTAGAGCTTCAGGGGAACACTGAAGCTTTCTTT
-	TRBJ1-6	15	-	TRBV2	CASSERQTNNSPLHF	TGTGCCAGCTCTGAAAGACAGACGAATAATTCACCCCTCCACTTT
-	TRBJ2-7	15	TRBD1	TRBV27	CATKSNAGGTYEQYF	TGTGCCACCAAATCCAATGCAGGGGGCACCTACGAGCAGTACTTC
few	TRBJ2-5	11	-	TRBV2	CASSLKETQYF	TGTGCCAGCAGTTTAAAAGAGACCCAGTACTTC
-	TRBJ2-5	16	TRBD2	TRBV7-8	CASSKLGGIAQETQYF	TGTGCCAGCAGCAAACTGGGGGGGATTGCTCAGGAGACCCAGTACTTC
few	TRBJ1-2	14	-	TRBV28	CASSLIVRNYGYTF	TGTGCCAGCAGTTTAATCGTCAGGAACTATGGCTACACCTTC
-	TRBJ2-3	14	TRBD2	TRBV20-1	CSASAAGGVDTQYF	TGCAGTGCTAGTGCAGCGGGGGGCGTAGATACGCAGTATTTT
-	TRBJ2-1	15	TRBD2	TRBV11-3	CASSTSGGSHNEQFF	TGTGCCAGCAGCACTAGCGGGGGGTCGCACAATGAGCAGTTCTTC
-	TRBJ2-7	13	TRBD2	TRBV9	CASSRLADYEQYF	TGTGCCAGCAGTCGACTAGCGGACTACGAGCAGTACTTC
-	TRBJ1-2	15	-	TRBV6-6	CASSYSGGANYGYTF	TGTGCCAGCAGTTACAGTGGTGGAGCTAACTATGGCTACACCTTC
-	TRBJ1-6	15	TRBD1	TRBV3-1/TRBV3-2	CASSQVGQGRSPLHF	TGTGCCAGCAGCCAAGTGGGACAGGGCCGTTCACCCCTCCACTTT
-	TRBJ1-3	14	-	TRBV7-9	CASSIDSSGNTIYF	TGTGCCAGCAGCATAGACAGCTCTGGAAACACCATATATTTT
once	TRBJ1-2	12	-	TRBV30	CAWAGINNGYTF	TGTGCCTGGGCGGGAATCAATAATGGCTACACCTTC
-	TRBJ1-1	14	-	TRBV7-2	CASSPAPKWEKAFF	TGTGCCAGCAGCCCTGCGCCAAAGTGGGAGAAAGCTTTCTTT
-	TRBJ2-5	14	TRBD1	TRBV7-6	CASSPGQRQETQYF	TGTGCCAGCAGCCCGGGACAGCGCCAAGAGACCCAGTACTTC
-	TRBJ1-5	13	TRBD1	TRBV30	CAWSSGGFWPQHF	TGTGCCTGGAGTTCAGGGGGGTTTTGGCCCCAGCATTTT
-	TRBJ2-7	15	-	TRBV4-1	CASSLLSEGSYEQYF	TGCGCCAGCAGCCTCCTCTCGGAGGGTTCCTACGAGCAGTACTTC
-	TRBJ1-1	14	-	TRBV5-1	CASSLEYRVPEAFF	TGCGCCAGCAGCTTGGAGTACAGGGTCCCTGAAGCTTTCTTT
few	TRBJ1-3	15	TRBD1	TRBV6-5	CASSLTGGSGNTIYF	TGTGCCAGCAGTCTGACAGGGGGCTCTGGAAACACCATATATTTT
-	TRBJ2-5	15	-	TRBV18	CASSPNQLEKETQYF	TGTGCCAGCTCACCAAACCAGTTGGAGAAAGAGACCCAGTACTTC
-	TRBJ1-5	15	-	TRBV10-3	CAISEGRNSNQPQHF	TGTGCCATCAGTGAGGGCCGGAATAGCAACCAGCCCCAGCATTTT
-	TRBJ2-5	15	TRBD2	TRBV10-3	CAINRPSGWPETQYF	TGTGCCATCAACCGGCCTAGCGGGTGGCCGGAGACCCAGTACTTC
once	TRBJ1-4	14	TRBD1	TRBV30	CAWERQGVYEKLFF	TGTGCCTGGGAAAGGCAGGGGGTTTATGAAAAACTGTTTTTT
-	TRBJ2-7	15	TRBD2	TRBV7-3	CASSPSGGVPYEQYF	TGTGCCAGCAGCCCCAGTGGGGGGGTTCCCTACGAGCAGTACTTC
-	TRBJ1-2	16	TRBD1	TRBV2	CASRIFLDRGQGGYTF	TGTGCCAGCAGAATATTCTTAGACAGGGGGCAAGGCGGCTACACCTTC
-	TRBJ1-6	14	-	TRBV4-2	CASSLATPNSPLHF	TGTGCCAGCAGCCTGGCAACCCCTAATTCACCCCTCCACTTT
-	TRBJ1-6	12	-	TRBV3-1/TRBV3-2	CASETAGSPLHF	TGTGCCAGCGAAACGGCGGGTTCACCCCTCCACTTT
-	TRBJ2-3	18	TRBD2	TRBV5-1	CASSFLAGGPTSTDTQYF	TGCGCCAGCAGCTTTCTAGCGGGGGGTCCAACTAGCACAGATACGCAGTATTTT
-	TRBJ1-2	12	-	TRBV5-6	CASTLREYGYTF	TGTGCCAGCACTCTTCGGGAATATGGCTACACCTTC
-	TRBJ1-1	14	-	TRBV5-4	CASSFGTPNTEAFF	TGTGCCAGCAGCTTTGGGACACCGAACACTGAAGCTTTCTTT
-	TRBJ1-5	14	TRBD1	TRBV5-4	CASSAGQGDQPQHF	TGTGCCAGCAGCGCCGGACAGGGCGATCAGCCCCAGCATTTT
few	TRBJ1-5	16	-	TRBV6-6	CASSSNRDNSNQPQHF	TGTGCCAGCAGTTCGAACAGGGATAATAGCAATCAGCCCCAGCATTTT
-	TRBJ2-7	14	TRBD1	TRBV5-4	CASSPPDRDHEQYF	TGTGCCAGCAGCCCCCCGGACAGGGATCACGAGCAGTACTTC
-	TRBJ1-6	15	-	TRBV6-2/TRBV6-3	CASSYFSGDQSPLHF	TGTGCCAGCAGTTACTTTTCAGGGGACCAGTCACCCCTCCACTTT
few	TRBJ2-5	13	TRBD1	TRBV13	CASSQDRAGTQYF	TGTGCCAGCAGCCAGGACAGGGCGGGGACCCAGTACTTC
-	TRBJ1-2	12	-	TRBV7-9	CASSFARVGYTF	TGTGCCAGCAGCTTCGCCAGGGTTGGCTACACCTTC
-	TRBJ2-7	13	-	TRBV6-6	CASSYSRSYEQYF	TGTGCCAGCAGTTACTCCCGGAGCTACGAGCAGTACTTC
once	TRBJ2-7	15	TRBD1	TRBV3-1/TRBV3-2	CASSLIQGANYEQYF	TGTGCCAGCAGCCTAATACAGGGGGCGAACTACGAGCAGTACTTC
-	TRBJ2-3	15	-	TRBV18	CASAPPGGAQDTQYF	TGTGCCAGCGCCCCTCCCGGGGGTGCACAAGATACGCAGTATTTT
few	TRBJ1-3	16	TRBD1	TRBV2	CASSERTGSSGNTIYF	TGTGCCAGCAGTGAAAGGACAGGCAGCTCTGGAAACACCATATATTTT
-	TRBJ1-2	15	-	TRBV19	CASSILPRLGYGYTF	TGTGCCAGTAGTATATTGCCGCGGCTCGGCTATGGCTACACCTTC
once	TRBJ1-2	14	-	TRBV3-1/TRBV3-2	CASSQDWDIGGYTF	TGTGCCAGCAGCCAAGATTGGGACATCGGTGGCTACACCTTC
-	TRBJ2-5	15	TRBD2	TRBV7-7	CASSLVAGGFQTQYF	TGTGCTAGCAGCTTAGTAGCGGGGGGTTTTCAGACCCAGTACTTC
-	TRBJ2-7	12	-	TRBV6-5	CASRESSREQYF	TGTGCCAGCAGGGAGTCAAGTCGAGAGCAGTACTTC
once	TRBJ2-3	12	-	TRBV12-3/TRBV12-4	CASSPQSDTQYF	TGTGCCAGCAGCCCACAGTCAGATACGCAGTATTTT
-	TRBJ1-1	14	-	TRBV5-1	CASSFTGTNTEAFF	TGCGCCAGCAGCTTCACAGGTACGAACACTGAAGCTTTCTTT
-	TRBJ2-5	11	-	TRBV5-6	CASSRGETQYF	TGTGCCAGCAGTAGAGGTGAGACCCAGTACTTC
-	TRBJ2-1	14	TRBD2	TRBV5-1	CASSVERGGNEQFF	TGCGCCAGCAGCGTCGAGCGGGGGGGCAATGAGCAGTTCTTC
-	TRBJ2-5	16	TRBD2	TRBV5-1	CASKPGTSGGQETQYF	TGCGCCAGCAAACCGGGGACTAGCGGGGGCCAAGAGACCCAGTACTTC
-	TRBJ2-7	14	TRBD1	TRBV7-9	CASSHRDRTYEQYF	TGTGCCAGCAGCCACCGGGACAGGACCTACGAGCAGTACTTC